Below are 17 T cell receptor beta chains sequenced from a single sample in a study of cytomegalovirus exposure and HLA in healthy donors. The PCR had 60 Vbeta and 13 Jbeta primers. Clones were sequenced by immunoSEQ multiplex PCR, and TCRdb holds only the in-frame ones, with some missing. This table has 65,000 to 85,000 clones, 78% appearing once. The sequenced material came from PBMCs. The receptors derive from a woman aged 40 to 55 in good health and CMV-seropositive.

In nucleotides, the CDR3 is TGTGCCAGCAGCTTATTAGCGGGGGCCACCGGGGAGCTGTTTTTT. It yields the protein CASSLLAGATGELFF. This rearrangement joins TRBV7-3 to TRBJ2-2, with 9 bases matching TRBD2. V gave up 2 bases and J gave up 4 bases; unmatched junction bases: 2. This CDR3 is 15 amino acids long. Germline V gene data show CDR1 as SGHTA and CDR2 as FQGTGA.

The V and J genes are TRBV18 and TRBJ1-1, with unresolved D. The CDR3 spans 14 residues. Germline V gene data show CDR1 as KGHSH and CDR2 as LQKENI. Trimming pared 6 bases from V and 5 bases from J, leaving 16 bases between. CDR3 DNA sequence: TGTGCCAGCTCGGAGACGTCGAGTAAGACTGAAGCTTTCTTT. Its protein product is CASSETSSKTEAFF.

A single count supports this clone. The chain couples TRBV5-8 to TRBJ2-7, with TRBD2 matching over 12 bases. The trim removed 1 base at V and 2 bases at J, leaving 1 base unmatched. CDR1 and CDR2 from the germline V gene are SGHTS and YDEGEE. This CDR3 has 15 amino acids. The CDR3 is CASSLTSGGTYEQYF. The CDR3 region has the DNA TGTGCCAGCAGCTTGACTAGCGGGGGGACCTACGAGCAGTACTTC.

The chain recombines TRBV11-2 with TRBJ2-2, with 10 bases identical to TRBD1. This CDR3 is 16 amino acids long. Trimming at V came to 4 bases and at J to 5 bases, leaving 7 bases not matched to a gene. The V gene's germline CDR1 is SGHAT and CDR2 FQNNGV. This chain's CDR3 is CASSSTGGAVTGELFF. Here the CDR3 DNA reads TGTGCCAGCAGCTCGACAGGGGGCGCGGTGACCGGGGAGCTGTTTTTT.

V usage is TRBV4-3 and J usage is TRBJ2-5; D may be TRBD1 (6 bases). The ends were cut back, 8 bases at V and 6 bases at J, with 13 bases in the middle. This CDR3 contains 12 residues. Germline V gene data show CDR1 as LGHNA and CDR2 as YSLEER. In DNA form, the CDR3 reads TGCGCCAGCTCAGGGGCTGGGAAGACCCAGTACTTC. It is translated as CASSGAGKTQYF.

This clone was counted once. The genes are TRBV6-5 and TRBJ1-1; tentative D call: TRBD1 (5 bases). Trimming took 8 bases from V and 4 from J, leaving 8 bases between them. Germline values: CDR1 MNHEY, CDR2 SVGAGI. The CDR3 consists of 11 residues. The CDR3 sequence is CASRRGTEAFF. DNA for the CDR3: TGTGCCAGCCGTAGGGGCACTGAAGCTTTCTTT.

V is TRBV28 and J is TRBJ1-4; D not resolved. This CDR3 has 13 residues. V was clipped by 4 bases and J by 3 bases, with 6 bases between them. CDR1 is MDHEN, CDR2 SYDVKM, per germline. The CDR3 sequence is CASSSRANEKLFF. The CDR3, as DNA: TGTGCCAGCAGTTCCCGGGCTAATGAAAAACTGTTTTTT.

Only a few counts were recorded for this clone. The chain is built from TRBV2 and TRBJ1-5, with 8 bases matching TRBD1. Looked up from germline, CDR1 is SNHLY and CDR2 is FYNNEI. The CDR3 covers 18 residues. Germline trimming cut 2 bases from V and 2 bases from J; bases unmatched to any gene: 11. Here the CDR3 DNA reads TGTGCCAGCAGTGAAATGGGGCAGGGGGCTGGCGGCAATCAGCCCCAGCATTTT. It translates to CASSEMGQGAGGNQPQHF.

The chain recombines TRBV2 with TRBJ2-1; TRBD2 aligns across 11 bases. J was trimmed by 8 bases and V by 3 bases; bases with no gene match: 21. The CDR3 runs to 20 residues. Germline V gene data show CDR1 as SNHLY and CDR2 as FYNNEI. The CDR3 reads CASSERGGGSGGAKVHEQFF. The CDR3 nucleotides are TGTGCCAGCAGTGAGAGGGGTGGGGGTAGCGGGGGGGCTAAAGTCCATGAGCAGTTCTTC.

The chain links TRBV5-1 to TRBJ2-2, with 7 bases aligning to TRBD1. Germline loops: CDR1 SGHRS, CDR2 YFSETQ. This CDR3 spans 15 amino acids. The J segment lost 3 bases and the V segment lost 6 bases, leaving 8 bases of the junction unmatched. The CDR3 DNA follows: TGCGCCAGCACTGCTGGGGACAGACACACCGGGGAGCTGTTTTTT. Translating it yields CASTAGDRHTGELFF. The entire variable domain, with the rest obtained from reference TRBV5-1 and TRBJ2-2, is as follows: KAGVTQTPRYLIKTRGQQVTLSCSPISGHRSVSWYQQTPGQGLQFLFEYFSETQRNKGNFPGRFSGRQFSNSRSEMNVSTLELGDSALYLCASTAGDRHTGELFFGEGSRLTVL.

This clone showed up just a few times. This chain links TRBV2 with TRBJ2-3; D possibly corresponds to TRBD2 (6 bases). The CDR3 runs 15 residues. From germline, CDR1 is SNHLY and CDR2 FYNNEI. Trimming removed 3 bases from V and 4 bases from J, with 14 bases in between. CDR3 sequence (DNA): TGTGCCAGCAGTGACCGGCCGGGGGTAGCAGATACGCAGTATTTT. It specifies CASSDRPGVADTQYF.

This sequence joins TRBV6-6 and TRBJ1-1; D possibly corresponds to TRBD1 (6 bases). V was cut by 0 bases and J by 4 bases, with 9 bases left in between. CDR3 size: 14 residues. Germline loops: CDR1 MNHNY, CDR2 SVGAGI (reference sequence). CDR3 DNA: TGTGCCAGCAGTTACTCGAGACAGGTCACTGAAGCTTTCTTT. It is translated as CASSYSRQVTEAFF.

V gene TRBV2 combines with J gene TRBJ2-3; D uncertain. Germline V gene lookup returns CDR1 SNHLY and CDR2 FYNNEI. This CDR3 has 10 residues. V dropped 10 bases and J dropped 5 bases, with 7 bases sitting between them. The CDR3 loop reads CATHGDTQYF. The CDR3 DNA is TGTGCCACCCACGGAGATACGCAGTATTTT. Full variable domain (missing parts from reference TRBV2 and TRBJ2-3): EPEVTQTPSHQVTQMGQEVILRCVPISNHLYFYWYRQILGQKVEFLVSFYNNEISEKSEIFDDQFSVERPDGSNFTLKIRSTKLEDSAMYFCATHGDTQYFGPGTRLTVL.

The table lists this clone with a count of one. This chain joins TRBV28 and TRBJ2-5; D gene unclear. V was trimmed by 5 bases and J by 11 bases, leaving 12 bases between them. CDR1 MDHEN and CDR2 SYDVKM come from the germline V gene. The CDR3 is made up of 11 amino acids. In DNA, the CDR3 is TGTGCCAGCAGTCTATCCCGAGAGCAGTACTTC. It yields the protein CASSLSREQYF.

In this sample, this clone turned up a few times. V is TRBV1 and J is TRBJ2-6; TRBD1, the D gene given by the table, was not confirmed from the DNA. TRBV1 is labeled a pseudogene. The CDR3 is 16 residues long. The DNA of the CDR3 is TGCACCAGCAGCCAGACGGACAACTCTGGGGCCAACGTCCTGACTTTC. Amino acids: CTSSQTDNSGANVLTF.

CDR3 protein: CASSFSGAFYEQYF. CDR3 bases: TGTGCCAGCAGCTTTAGCGGGGCGTTCTACGAGCAGTACTTC. The chain combines TRBV7-2 with TRBJ2-7; 8 nucleotides agree with TRBD2. The V gene's germline CDR1 is SGHTA and CDR2 FQGNSA. The CDR3 has 14 amino acids. Trimming removed 3 bases from V and 3 bases from J; junction bases left unmatched: 4.

V and J are TRBV10-3 and TRBJ2-2; no reliable D call. The V gene's germline CDR1 is ENHRY and CDR2 SYGVKD. The CDR3 has 15 amino acids. V lost 3 bases to trimming and J lost 2 bases, with 10 bases between them. The CDR3 bases are TGTGCCATCAGTGACGGGTTATTTAACACCGGGGAGCTGTTTTTT. The encoded protein is CAISDGLFNTGELFF.